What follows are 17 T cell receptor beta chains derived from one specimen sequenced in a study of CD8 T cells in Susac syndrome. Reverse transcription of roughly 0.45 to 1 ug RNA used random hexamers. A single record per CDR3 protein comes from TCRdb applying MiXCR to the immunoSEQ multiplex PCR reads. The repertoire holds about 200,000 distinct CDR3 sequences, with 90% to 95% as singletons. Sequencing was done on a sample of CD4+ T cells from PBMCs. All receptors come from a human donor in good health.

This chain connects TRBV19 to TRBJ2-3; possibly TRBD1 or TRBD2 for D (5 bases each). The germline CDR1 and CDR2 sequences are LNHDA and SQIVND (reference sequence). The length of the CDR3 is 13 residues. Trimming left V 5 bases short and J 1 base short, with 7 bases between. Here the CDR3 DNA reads TGTGCCAGTAGTCGGGACCGCACAGATACGCAGTATTTT. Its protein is CASSRDRTDTQYF.

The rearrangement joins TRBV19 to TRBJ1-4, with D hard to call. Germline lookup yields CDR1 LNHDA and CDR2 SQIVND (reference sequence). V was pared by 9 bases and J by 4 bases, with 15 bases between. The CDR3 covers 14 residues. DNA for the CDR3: TGTGCCAGCACAACTCCCGGGAGTAATGAAAAACTGTTTTTT. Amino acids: CASTTPGSNEKLFF.

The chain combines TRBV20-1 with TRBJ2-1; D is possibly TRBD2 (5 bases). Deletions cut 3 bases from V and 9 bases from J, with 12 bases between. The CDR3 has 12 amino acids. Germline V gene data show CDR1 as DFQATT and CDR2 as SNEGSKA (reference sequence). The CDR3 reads CSARGSEVEQFF. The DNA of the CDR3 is TGCAGTGCTAGGGGATCGGAGGTTGAGCAGTTCTTC.

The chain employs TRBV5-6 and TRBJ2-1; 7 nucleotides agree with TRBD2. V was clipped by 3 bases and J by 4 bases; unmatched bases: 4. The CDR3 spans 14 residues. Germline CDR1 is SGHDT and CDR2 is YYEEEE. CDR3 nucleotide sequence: TGTGCCAGCAGCTGGGAGGGCAGATACAATGAGCAGTTCTTC. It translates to CASSWEGRYNEQFF.

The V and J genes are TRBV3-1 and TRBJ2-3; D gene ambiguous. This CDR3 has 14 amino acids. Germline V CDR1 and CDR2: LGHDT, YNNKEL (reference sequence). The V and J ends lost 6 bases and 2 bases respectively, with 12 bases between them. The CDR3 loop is CASSFALATDTQYF. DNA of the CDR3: TGTGCCAGCAGTTTCGCCTTAGCCACAGATACGCAGTATTTT.

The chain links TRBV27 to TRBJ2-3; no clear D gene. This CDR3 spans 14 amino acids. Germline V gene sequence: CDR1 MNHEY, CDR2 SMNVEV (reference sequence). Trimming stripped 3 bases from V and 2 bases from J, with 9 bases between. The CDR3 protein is CASSFTQTTDTQYF. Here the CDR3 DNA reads TGTGCCAGCAGTTTCACACAGACCACAGATACGCAGTATTTT.

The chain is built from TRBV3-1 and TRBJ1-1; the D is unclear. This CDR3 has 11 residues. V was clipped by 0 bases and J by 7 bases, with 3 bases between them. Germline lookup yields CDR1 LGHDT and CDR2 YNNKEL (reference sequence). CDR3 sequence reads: CASSQDGEAFF. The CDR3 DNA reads TGTGCCAGCAGCCAAGATGGTGAAGCTTTCTTT. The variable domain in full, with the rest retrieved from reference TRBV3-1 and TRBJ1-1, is DTAVSQTPKYLVTQMGNDKSIKCEQNLGHDTMYWYKQDSKKFLKIMFSYNNKELIINETVPNRFSPKSPDKAHLNLHINSLELGDSAVYFCASSQDGEAFFGQGTRLTVV.

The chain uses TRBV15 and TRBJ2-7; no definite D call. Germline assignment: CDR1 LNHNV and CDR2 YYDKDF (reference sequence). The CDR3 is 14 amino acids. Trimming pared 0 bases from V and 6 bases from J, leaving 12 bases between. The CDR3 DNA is TGTGCCACCAGCAGAGATAGAGGCTTGGGCGAGCAGTACGTC. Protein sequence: CATSRDRGLGEQYV.

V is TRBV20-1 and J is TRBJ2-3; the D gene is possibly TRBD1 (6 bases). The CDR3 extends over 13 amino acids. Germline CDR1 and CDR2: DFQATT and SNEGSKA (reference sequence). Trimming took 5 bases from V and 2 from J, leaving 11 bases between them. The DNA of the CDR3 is TGCAGTGCTGCAGGGGCCTCCACAGATACGCAGTATTTT. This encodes CSAAGASTDTQYF.

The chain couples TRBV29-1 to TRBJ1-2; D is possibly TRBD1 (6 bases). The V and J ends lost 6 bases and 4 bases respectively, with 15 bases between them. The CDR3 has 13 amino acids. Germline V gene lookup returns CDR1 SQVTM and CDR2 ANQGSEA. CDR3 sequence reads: CSVLEGVSYGYTF. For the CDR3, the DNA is TGCAGCGTCCTCGAGGGGGTTTCCTATGGCTACACCTTC.

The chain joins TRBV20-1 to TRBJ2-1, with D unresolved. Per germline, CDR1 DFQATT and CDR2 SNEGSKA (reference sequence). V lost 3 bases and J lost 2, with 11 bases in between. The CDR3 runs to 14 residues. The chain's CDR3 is CSASAGAPYNEQFF. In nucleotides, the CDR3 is TGCAGTGCTAGTGCTGGAGCTCCCTACAATGAGCAGTTCTTC.

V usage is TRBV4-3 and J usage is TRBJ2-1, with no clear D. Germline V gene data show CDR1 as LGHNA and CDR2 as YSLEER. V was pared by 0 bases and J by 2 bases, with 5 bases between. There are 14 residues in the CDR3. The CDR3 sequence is CASSQDLAYNEQFF. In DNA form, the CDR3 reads TGCGCCAGCAGCCAAGATTTGGCCTACAATGAGCAGTTCTTC.

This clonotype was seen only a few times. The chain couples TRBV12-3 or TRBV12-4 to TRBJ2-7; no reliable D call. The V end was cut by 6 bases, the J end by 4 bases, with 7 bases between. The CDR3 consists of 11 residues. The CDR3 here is CASSPLYEQYF. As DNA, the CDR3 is TGTGCCAGCAGCCCTCTTTACGAGCAGTACTTC.

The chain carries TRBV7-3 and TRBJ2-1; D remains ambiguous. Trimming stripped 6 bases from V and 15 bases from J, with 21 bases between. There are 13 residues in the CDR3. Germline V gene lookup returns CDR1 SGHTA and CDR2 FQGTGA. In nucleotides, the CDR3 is TGTGCCAGCAGTTTTACCGCGACTCAGCAGGTGTTCTTC. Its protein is CASSFTATQQVFF.

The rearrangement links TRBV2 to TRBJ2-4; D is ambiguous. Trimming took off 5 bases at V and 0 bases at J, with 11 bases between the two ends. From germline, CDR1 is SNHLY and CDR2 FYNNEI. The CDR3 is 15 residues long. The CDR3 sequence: CASSPPPLAKNIQYF. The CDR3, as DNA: TGTGCCAGCAGTCCTCCCCCACTAGCCAAAAACATTCAGTACTTC.

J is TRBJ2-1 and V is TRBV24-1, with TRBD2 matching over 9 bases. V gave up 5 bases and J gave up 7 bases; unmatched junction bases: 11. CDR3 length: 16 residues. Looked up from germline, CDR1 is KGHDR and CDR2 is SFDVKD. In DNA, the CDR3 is TGTGCCACCAGTGGAATTAGAGCTAGCGGGGAAAATGAGCAGTTCTTC. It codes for CATSGIRASGENEQFF.

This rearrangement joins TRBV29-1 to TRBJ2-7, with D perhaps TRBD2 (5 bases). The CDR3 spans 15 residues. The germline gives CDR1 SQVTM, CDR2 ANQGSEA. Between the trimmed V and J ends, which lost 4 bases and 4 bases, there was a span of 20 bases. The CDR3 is CSVGLQDLEEYEQYF. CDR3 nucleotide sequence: TGCAGCGTTGGCCTCCAGGACTTAGAGGAATACGAGCAGTACTTC.